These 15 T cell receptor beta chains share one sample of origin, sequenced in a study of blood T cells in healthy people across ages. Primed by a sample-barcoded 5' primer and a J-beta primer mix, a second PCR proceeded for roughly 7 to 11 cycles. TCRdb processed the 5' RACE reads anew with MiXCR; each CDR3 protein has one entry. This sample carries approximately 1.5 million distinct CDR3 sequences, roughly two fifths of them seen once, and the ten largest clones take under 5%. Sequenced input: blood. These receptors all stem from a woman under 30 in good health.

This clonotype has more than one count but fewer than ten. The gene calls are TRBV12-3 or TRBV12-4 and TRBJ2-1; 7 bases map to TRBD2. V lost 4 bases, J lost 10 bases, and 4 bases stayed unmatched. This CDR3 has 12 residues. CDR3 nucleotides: TGTGCCAGCAGTTCCGTTAGCGGGGAGCAGTTCTTC. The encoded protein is CASSSVSGEQFF.

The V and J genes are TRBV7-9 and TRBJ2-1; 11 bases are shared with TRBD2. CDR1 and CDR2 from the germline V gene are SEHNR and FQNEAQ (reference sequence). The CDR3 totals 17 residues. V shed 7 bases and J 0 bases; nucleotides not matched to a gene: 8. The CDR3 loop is CASILGGLAVSYNEQFF. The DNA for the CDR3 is TGTGCCAGCATCCTTGGGGGACTAGCGGTCTCCTACAATGAGCAGTTCTTC.

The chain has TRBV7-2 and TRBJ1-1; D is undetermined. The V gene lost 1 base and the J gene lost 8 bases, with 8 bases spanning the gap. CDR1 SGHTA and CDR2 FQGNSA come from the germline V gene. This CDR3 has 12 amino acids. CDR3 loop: CASSLVLQEAFF. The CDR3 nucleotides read TGTGCCAGCAGCTTAGTTCTCCAGGAAGCTTTCTTT.

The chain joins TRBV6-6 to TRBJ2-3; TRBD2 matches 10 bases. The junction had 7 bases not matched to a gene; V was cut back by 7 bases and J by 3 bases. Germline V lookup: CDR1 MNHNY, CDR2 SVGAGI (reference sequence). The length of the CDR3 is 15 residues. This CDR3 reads CASTPLAGATDTQYF. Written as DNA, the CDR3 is TGTGCCAGCACTCCCCTAGCGGGGGCTACAGATACGCAGTATTTT.

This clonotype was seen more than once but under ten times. The CDR3 DNA is TGTGCCAGCAGCGTAGGTCCAGGGAAACCCTACGAGCAGTACTTC. Translated, it gives CASSVGPGKPYEQYF. The chain carries TRBV9 and TRBJ2-7; D is possibly TRBD1 (5 bases). From germline, CDR1 is SGDLS and CDR2 YYNGEE. The CDR3 contains 15 residues. Trimming removed 0 bases at V and 2 bases at J, with 12 bases between.

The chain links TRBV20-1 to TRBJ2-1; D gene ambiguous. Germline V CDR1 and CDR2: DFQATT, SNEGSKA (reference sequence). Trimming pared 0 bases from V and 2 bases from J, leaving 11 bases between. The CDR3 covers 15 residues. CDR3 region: CSARDGPSPYNEQFF. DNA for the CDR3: TGCAGTGCTAGAGATGGCCCCAGCCCCTACAATGAGCAGTTCTTC.

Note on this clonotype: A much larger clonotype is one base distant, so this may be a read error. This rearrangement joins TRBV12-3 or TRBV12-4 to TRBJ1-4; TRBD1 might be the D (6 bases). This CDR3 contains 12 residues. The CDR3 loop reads CASILRGGVLFF. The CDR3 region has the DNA TGTGCCAGCATTTTAAGGGGGGGGGTACTGTTTTTT.

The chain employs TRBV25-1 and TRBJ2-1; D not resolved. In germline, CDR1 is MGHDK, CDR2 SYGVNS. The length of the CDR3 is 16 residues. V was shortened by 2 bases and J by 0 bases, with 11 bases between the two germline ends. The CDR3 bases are TGTGCCAGCAGTGAAGAATGGGCTAGCTCCTACAATGAGCAGTTCTTC. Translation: CASSEEWASSYNEQFF.

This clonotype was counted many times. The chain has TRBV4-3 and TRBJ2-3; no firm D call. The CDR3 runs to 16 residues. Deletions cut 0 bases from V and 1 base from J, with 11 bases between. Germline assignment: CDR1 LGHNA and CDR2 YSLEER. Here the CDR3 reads CASSQDHPVGTDTQYF. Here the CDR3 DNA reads TGCGCCAGCAGCCAAGACCATCCCGTCGGCACAGATACGCAGTATTTT.

The CDR3 region is CASASPGLKSNQPQHF. As DNA, the CDR3 is TGTGCCAGCGCCTCTCCGGGACTGAAGTCCAATCAGCCCCAGCATTTT. The V call is TRBV2, the J call TRBJ1-5; tentatively, D is TRBD1 (5 bases). The CDR3 spans 16 residues. Germline assignment: CDR1 SNHLY and CDR2 FYNNEI. The V gene lost 8 bases and the J gene lost 3 bases, with 20 bases spanning the gap.

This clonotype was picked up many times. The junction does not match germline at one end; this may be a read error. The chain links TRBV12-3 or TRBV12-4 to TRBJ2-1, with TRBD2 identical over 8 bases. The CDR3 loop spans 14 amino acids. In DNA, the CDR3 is TGTGCCAGCAGCTTAGCTAGCGGGTACAATGAGCAGTTCTTC. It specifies CASSLASGYNEQFF.

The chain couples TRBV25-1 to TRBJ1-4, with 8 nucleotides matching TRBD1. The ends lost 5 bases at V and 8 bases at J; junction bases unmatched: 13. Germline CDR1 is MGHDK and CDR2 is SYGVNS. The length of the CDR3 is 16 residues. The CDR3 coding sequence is TGTGCCAGCAGTACACTCTTCAGGGGGCATAAAGAAAAACTGTTTTTT. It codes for CASSTLFRGHKEKLFF.

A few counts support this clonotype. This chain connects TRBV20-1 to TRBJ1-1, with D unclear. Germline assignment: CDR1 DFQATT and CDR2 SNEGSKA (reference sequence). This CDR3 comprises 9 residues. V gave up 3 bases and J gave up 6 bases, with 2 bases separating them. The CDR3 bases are TGCAGTGCTAGGGCTGAAGCTTTCTTT. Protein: CSARAEAFF.

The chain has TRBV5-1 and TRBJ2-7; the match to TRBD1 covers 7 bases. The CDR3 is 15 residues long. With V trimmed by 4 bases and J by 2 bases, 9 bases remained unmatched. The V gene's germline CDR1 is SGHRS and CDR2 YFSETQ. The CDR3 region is CASSKNTGVAYEQYF. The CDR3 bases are TGCGCCAGCAGCAAAAATACAGGGGTGGCCTACGAGCAGTACTTC.

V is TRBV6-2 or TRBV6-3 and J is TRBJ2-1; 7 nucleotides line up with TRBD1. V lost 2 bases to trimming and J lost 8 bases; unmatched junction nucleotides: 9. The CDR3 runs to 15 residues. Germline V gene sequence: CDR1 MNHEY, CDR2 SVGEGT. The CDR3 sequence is CASSYDPGTAYEQFF. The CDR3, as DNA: TGTGCCAGCAGTTACGACCCAGGGACAGCCTATGAGCAGTTCTTC.